These 16 T cell receptor beta chains were sequenced from one sample in a study of blood T cell repertoires in COVID-19. The protocol was immunoSEQ multiplex PCR, while the TCRdb copy is restricted to in-frame clones and leaves out a portion. The sample records around 200,000 clones, approximately 86% being singletons. Sequencing was performed on peripheral blood. Source of these receptors: a man between 65 and 85 years old with acute or convalescent COVID-19.

The chain is built from TRBV5-1 and TRBJ2-7; D unresolved. The V end was cut by 2 bases, the J end by 3 bases, with 18 bases between. The CDR3 extends over 16 amino acids. Germline assignment: CDR1 SGHRS and CDR2 YFSETQ. CDR3 DNA: TGCGCCAGCAGCTTTGACTCCGACCAGACCCTCTACGAGCAGTACTTC. Amino acids: CASSFDSDQTLYEQYF.

The gene calls are TRBV7-2 and TRBJ1-4; 8 nucleotides match TRBD1. Trimming took 5 bases from V and 2 from J; bases not matched to a gene: 4. Germline loops: CDR1 SGHTA, CDR2 FQGNSA. This CDR3 spans 15 amino acids. CDR3 in amino acids: CASSLRTGTNEKLFF. CDR3 in DNA: TGTGCCAGCAGCCTCCGGACAGGGACTAATGAAAAACTGTTTTTT. The full variable domain, in which reference TRBV7-2 and TRBJ1-4 provide the parts outside the CDR3, is GAGVSQSPSNKVTEKGKDVELRCDPISGHTALYWYRQSLGQGLEFLIYFQGNSAPDKSGLPSDRFSAERTGGSVSTLTIQRTQQEDSAVYLCASSLRTGTNEKLFFGSGTQLSVL.

The chain joins TRBV7-2 to TRBJ1-5; D remains unclear. V was shortened by 5 bases and J by 6 bases, with 11 bases between the two germline ends. The CDR3 has 13 residues. Germline V lookup: CDR1 SGHTA, CDR2 FQGNSA. DNA for the CDR3: TGTGCCAGCAGCAAAGTTGGCTCTCAGCCCCAGCATTTT. Amino acids: CASSKVGSQPQHF.

This chain connects TRBV6-5 to TRBJ2-2; a weak D match, TRBD1 (6 bases). This CDR3 comprises 13 residues. Germline assignment: CDR1 MNHEY and CDR2 SVGAGI. Deletions cut 7 bases from V and 1 base from J, with 7 bases between. The CDR3 region is CASKQGNTGELFF. DNA for the CDR3: TGTGCCAGCAAACAGGGGAACACCGGGGAGCTGTTTTTT.

The rearrangement joins TRBV7-9 to TRBJ1-1, with D perhaps matching TRBD1 (6 bases). CDR3 length: 14 residues. Trimming took off 6 bases at V and 2 bases at J, with 13 bases between the two ends. Germline loops: CDR1 SEHNR, CDR2 FQNEAQ (reference sequence). CDR3 sequence (DNA): TGTGCCAGCAGATACACAGGGAGTAACACTGAAGCTTTCTTT. Its protein is CASRYTGSNTEAFF.

With respect to this clone: The sample has other DNA sequences that encode this CDR3 too. The V gene is TRBV4-3, the J gene TRBJ1-2, with a weak D call TRBD1 (6 bases). The length of the CDR3 is 14 residues. Trimming took 2 bases from V and 0 from J, leaving 7 bases between them. Germline V CDR1 and CDR2: LGHNA, YSLEER. CDR3 loop: CASSQRTANYGYTF. The CDR3 nucleotides read TGCGCCAGCAGCCAAAGGACAGCTAACTATGGCTACACCTTC.

J is TRBJ1-1 and V is TRBV7-2; the match to TRBD1 covers 7 bases. The CDR3 is made up of 15 amino acids. The V gene's germline CDR1 is SGHTA and CDR2 FQGNSA. Trimming cost V 5 bases and J 8 bases; bases outside gene matches: 14. The CDR3 reads CASSPPGGRGAEAFF. CDR3 DNA sequence: TGTGCCAGCAGCCCCCCAGGGGGTCGAGGAGCGGAAGCTTTCTTT. The full variable domain, in which reference TRBV7-2 and TRBJ1-1 provide the parts outside the CDR3, is GAGVSQSPSNKVTEKGKDVELRCDPISGHTALYWYRQSLGQGLEFLIYFQGNSAPDKSGLPSDRFSAERTGGSVSTLTIQRTQQEDSAVYLCASSPPGGRGAEAFFGQGTRLTVV.

The chain has TRBV7-2 and TRBJ2-7, with 10 bases aligning to TRBD2. CDR3 length equals 16 residues. Trimming removed 1 base from V and 3 bases from J; junction bases left unmatched: 6. Germline V gives CDR1 SGHTA, CDR2 FQGNSA. CDR3 bases: TGTGCCAGCAGCTTAGAAGTAGCGGGGGGACTCTACGAGCAGTACTTC. Translation: CASSLEVAGGLYEQYF.

The gene calls are TRBV5-4 and TRBJ1-2; 8 bases are a match to TRBD1. Germline CDR1 is SGHNT and CDR2 is YYREEE (reference sequence). J lost 8 bases, V lost 0 bases, and 6 bases had no gene match. The CDR3 runs to 14 residues. CDR3 coding DNA: TGTGCCAGCAGCTTGGGGGCAGGGGGCGAGGGCTACACCTTC. Protein: CASSLGAGGEGYTF. The whole variable domain, filled in from reference TRBV5-4 and TRBJ1-2, reads ETGVTQSPTHLIKTRGQQVTLRCSSQSGHNTVSWYQQALGQGPQFIFQYYREEENGRGNFPPRFSGLQFPNYSSELNVNALELDDSALYLCASSLGAGGEGYTFGSGTRLTVV.

Only one count was recorded for this clone. V gene TRBV28 combines with J gene TRBJ2-3; tentatively, D is TRBD2 (5 bases). V was shortened by 5 bases and J by 2 bases, with 11 bases between the two germline ends. The length of the CDR3 is 14 residues. Germline CDR1 is MDHEN and CDR2 is SYDVKM. The CDR3 DNA is TGTGCCAGCAGTCCAAGCGGCTCCACAGATACGCAGTATTTT. Encoded protein: CASSPSGSTDTQYF.

This clone was recorded only once. The chain carries TRBV3-1 (or the pseudogene TRBV3-2) and TRBJ1-1; maybe TRBD1 (5 bases). V lost 1 base to trimming and J lost 3 bases, with 15 bases between them. CDR3 length: 16 amino acids. Germline V gives CDR1 LGHDT, CDR2 YNNKEL (reference sequence). The CDR3 is CASSQVGVLRYTEAFF. The CDR3 bases are TGTGCCAGCAGCCAAGTAGGGGTTCTGAGGTACACTGAAGCTTTCTTT.

J is TRBJ2-1 and V is TRBV11-3, with a possible D match to TRBD2 (7 bases). The V and J ends lost 1 base and 4 bases respectively, with 17 bases between them. This CDR3 region has 17 residues. The germline V gene encodes CDR1 SGHNT and CDR2 YENEEA. CDR3 region: CASSLGSRRGPYNEQFF. The CDR3 region has the DNA TGTGCCAGCAGCTTAGGCTCGAGGCGGGGGCCTTACAATGAGCAGTTCTTC.

This clone was seen a few times. This sequence joins TRBV2 and TRBJ2-7, with TRBD1 matching over 9 bases. This CDR3 is 15 amino acids long. The V and J ends lost 8 bases and 1 base, in that order; junction bases with no gene match: 9. Germline V gene sequence: CDR1 SNHLY, CDR2 FYNNEI. The CDR3 DNA reads as TGTGCCAGCCACCGGACAGGGGCAAGTTCCTACGAGCAGTACTTC. Translation gives CASHRTGASSYEQYF.

In DNA form, the CDR3 reads TGTGCCAGCAGCCGCCGTGTGGCGGGTGGCTACACCTTC. It codes for CASSRRVAGGYTF. The chain recombines TRBV6-5 with TRBJ1-2, with unresolved D. V was clipped by 6 bases and J by 7 bases, with 15 bases between them. The CDR3 has 13 residues. Germline assignment: CDR1 MNHEY and CDR2 SVGAGI.

The chain carries TRBV19 and TRBJ2-7; 11 bases are a match to TRBD1. The CDR3 is 14 residues long. J gave up 3 bases and V 4 bases, and 2 bases lay outside the gene matches. Per the germline V gene, CDR1 is LNHDA and CDR2 is SQIVND (reference sequence). In DNA form, the CDR3 reads TGTGCCAGTAGTACCGGGACAGGGGGCTACGAGCAGTACTTC. Protein: CASSTGTGGYEQYF.

The V gene is TRBV25-1, the J gene TRBJ2-1; TRBD2 aligns across 12 bases. CDR1 is MGHDK, CDR2 SYGVNS, per germline. J was trimmed by 4 bases and V by 4 bases; bases with no gene match: 8. The CDR3 loop spans 17 amino acids. The CDR3 protein is CASSAASGRAWYNEQFF. CDR3 coding DNA: TGTGCCAGCAGTGCGGCTAGCGGGAGGGCCTGGTACAATGAGCAGTTCTTC.